This T cell receptor beta chain originates from a study of Graves' ophthalmopathy and Graves' hyperthyroidism. Amplified material comprised TCR beta CDR3 regions derived from RNA transcripts. First-round RT-PCR relied on HTBI primers, and a second-round multiplex PCR came next. TCRdb reprocessed the multiplex PCR reads via MiXCR and lists one record per CDR3 protein. The profile shows over a million distinct CDR3 sequences, less than 45% of them singletons. A word on this clonotype: Given the absence of the conserved phenylalanine or tryptophan at the CDR3 end, a read error is likely. The DNA is left out, because the CDR3 cannot be placed on it with certainty; the CDR3 is given as TCRdb lists it.

The CDR3 is 9 amino acids in total, end residues counted. From germline, CDR1 is MGHDK and CDR2 SYGVNS. The rearrangement uses TRBV25-1 and TRBJ1-2. The source material was peripheral blood or thyroid tissue (not recorded which). The TCR was taken from an adult man with Graves' hyperthyroidism. The CDR3 loop is CASSQDLTY.